The rows below give T cell receptor beta chains drawn from one sample of a study of molecular identifiers for immune sequencing clone quantification. TCRdb re-analysed the PCR reads in MiXCR, keeping a single row per CDR3 protein. This sample carries around 480,000 distinct CDR3 sequences, less than 30% of them seen once, and the ten largest clones take 0.7% to 0.9%. Sequenced input: naive CD8+ T cells from blood, with Jurkat cell RNA spiked in. The origin of the receptors is a human donor in good health. Some libraries in this study had Jurkat cell RNA spiked in. Both conserved end residues are part of each CDR3. A D gene is named only where the DNA matches it firmly. The size entry is marked missing in some rows and otherwise reads once, few, many or a size class.

V gene	J gene	D gene	clone size	CDR3 DNA	CDR3 protein
TRBV2	TRBJ2-7	TRBD2	few	TGTGCCAGCAGTGATCAGCGGGAGTACTCCTACGAGCAGTACTTC	CASSDQREYSYEQYF
TRBV19	TRBJ2-7	TRBD2	.	TGTGCCAGTAGTATAGGCTCGAGCGGGACCTACGAGCAGTACTTC	CASSIGSSGTYEQYF
TRBV4-3	TRBJ2-7	TRBD1	.	TGCGCCAGCAGCCCCGGGACAGAATACGAGCTGTACTTC	CASSPGTEYELYF
TRBV12-3/TRBV12-4	TRBJ2-1	.	few	TGTGCCAGCAGCCCCGATAGGGATAATGAGCAGTTCTTC	CASSPDRDNEQFF
TRBV7-9	TRBJ1-1	TRBD1	many	TGTGCCAGCAGCAGTGGGACAGCAATCATGAACACTGAAGCTTTCTTT	CASSSGTAIMNTEAFF
TRBV29-1	TRBJ2-2	.	many	TGCAGCGTTGTGTCCGCGAACACCGGGGAGCTGTTTTTT	CSVVSANTGELFF
TRBV27	TRBJ2-1	TRBD2	.	TGTGCCAGCAGTTTAGCGGGAGTCCCCGGTGAGCAGTTCTTC	CASSLAGVPGEQFF
TRBV6-2/TRBV6-3	TRBJ2-1	TRBD1	few	TGTGCCAGCAGTGGACAGGGTCGGAATGAGCAGTTCTTC	CASSGQGRNEQFF
TRBV19	TRBJ1-1	.	.	TGTGCCAGTACCCCTGGGGCCCAACCAGTGAACTCTGAAGCTTTCTTT	CASTPGAQPVNSEAFF
TRBV10-3	TRBJ2-7	.	few	TGTGCCATCAGTGGAGAACAGAGGATCTACGAGCAGTACTTC	CAISGEQRIYEQYF
TRBV7-9	TRBJ2-2	TRBD2	.	TGTGCCAGCAGCTCCGGACTAGCGATGAACACCGGGGAGCTGTTTTTT	CASSSGLAMNTGELFF
TRBV4-1	TRBJ2-5	.	few	TGCGCCAGCAGCCGCCCGGGACAAGCTCAAGAGACCCAGTACTTC	CASSRPGQAQETQYF
TRBV20-1	TRBJ2-7	.	few	TGCAGTGCTAGACAGGGGTTTTTCTACGAGCAGTACTTC	CSARQGFFYEQYF
TRBV24-1	TRBJ2-1	.	.	TGTGCCACCAGTTGGGGCAGTGAGCAGTTCTTC	CATSWGSEQFF
TRBV4-1	TRBJ2-7	.	many	TGCGCCAGCAGCCACGCACTAGATGAGGAGCAGTACTTC	CASSHALDEEQYF
TRBV12-3/TRBV12-4	TRBJ2-5	TRBD2	.	TGTGCCAGCAGCCATGGGGGAGGGCACCAAGAGACCCAGTACTTC	CASSHGGGHQETQYF
TRBV14	TRBJ1-4	.	.	TGTGCCAGCAGCCAAGAAAGAGGGCAGGTGCTTGTCAATGAAAAACTGTTTTTT	CASSQERGQVLVNEKLFF
TRBV5-1	TRBJ2-7	.	.	TGCGCCAGCAGCTGGGTCGACAGGACCTACGAGCAGTACTTC	CASSWVDRTYEQYF
TRBV2	TRBJ2-3	.	.	TGCGCCAGCAACCCTGTTAACACAGATACGCCGTATTTT	CASNPVNTDTPYF
TRBV6-5	TRBJ2-7	.	many	TGTGCCAGCAGCTCGGGACTGCCAGGTGGGCAGTACTTC	CASSSGLPGGQYF
TRBV7-6	TRBJ2-5	.	few	TGTGCCAGCAGCTTATCTATTAGGGGTCAGCAAGAGACCCAGTACTTC	CASSLSIRGQQETQYF
TRBV28	TRBJ2-1	.	.	TGTGCCAGCAGTTTGTGGCCGGGGAGCTCCTACAATGAGCAGTTCTTC	CASSLWPGSSYNEQFF
TRBV7-9	TRBJ2-3	.	few	TGTGCCAGCAGCCTTCATTCAGGGGACCATTACACAGATACGCAGTATTTT	CASSLHSGDHYTDTQYF
TRBV12-3/TRBV12-4	TRBJ2-1	.	.	TGTGCCAGCAGTGTACGGAGCGATGAGCAGTTCTTC	CASSVRSDEQFF
TRBV5-4	TRBJ2-7	.	few	TGTGCCAGCAGCTCGGGGCTTGGATTCTACGAGCAGTACTTC	CASSSGLGFYEQYF
TRBV6-2/TRBV6-3	TRBJ1-1	.	many	TGTGCCAGCAGTTACTTGGCAGGAATGAACACTGAAGCTTTCTTT	CASSYLAGMNTEAFF
TRBV4-1	TRBJ2-5	TRBD2	few	TGCGCCAGCAGCCAGATCGGGGGGGCAGAGACCCAGTACTTC	CASSQIGGAETQYF
TRBV20-1	TRBJ2-1	TRBD2	.	TGCAGTGCTAGATCTGGACTAGCGGGAGCTGACGAGCAGTTCTTC	CSARSGLAGADEQFF
TRBV5-1	TRBJ2-7	.	many	TGCGCCAGCAGCTTGGCCCCGGCAGAGACCTACGAGCAGTACTTC	CASSLAPAETYEQYF
TRBV14	TRBJ2-4	.	many	TGTGCCAGCAGCCAAGATGGGTTCGGGGGCTATGACAAAAACATTCAGTACTTC	CASSQDGFGGYDKNIQYF
TRBV5-6	TRBJ2-3	TRBD2	.	TGTGCCAGCAGCTTATTAGCGGGAGCCCAGGATACGCAGTATTTT	CASSLLAGAQDTQYF
TRBV6-5	TRBJ1-2	TRBD1	.	TGTGCCGGCAGTTATGGACAGGGGTATGGCTACACCTTC	CAGSYGQGYGYTF
TRBV30	TRBJ2-1	.	.	TGTGCCTGGAGACCTACAGGACAGTTCTCCTACAATGAGCAGTTCTTC	CAWRPTGQFSYNEQFF
TRBV4-1	TRBJ2-1	TRBD2	.	TGCGCCAGCAGCCAGAGCGGGGATGAGCAGTTCTTC	CASSQSGDEQFF
TRBV23-1	TRBJ1-5	.	many	TGCGCCAGCAGTATGTCGGCAGGAAGACCCTCGGAGCCCCAGCATTTT	CASSMSAGRPSEPQHF
TRBV11-2	TRBJ2-7	.	few	TGTGCCAGCAGCGCGCTCTCCGAGCAGTACTTC	CASSALSEQYF
TRBV7-9	TRBJ2-1	TRBD2	.	TGTGCCAGCCGTGGGACTAGCGGGAGCTACAATGAGCAGTTCTTC	CASRGTSGSYNEQFF
TRBV7-6	TRBJ2-2	.	.	TGTGCCGCGGAGAGAGCCGGGGAGCTGTTTTTT	CAAERAGELFF
TRBV2	TRBJ2-1	.	.	TGTGCCAGCAGTGATCTTAACAGCTACAGTGAGCAGTTCTTC	CASSDLNSYSEQFF
TRBV12-3/TRBV12-4	TRBJ2-3	TRBD1	.	TGTGCCAGCAGTCCGGACAACTCCGGGACAGGGGATGTTTTT	CASSPDNSGTGDVF
TRBV20-1	TRBJ2-7	.	.	TGCAGTGCTAGAGAACCAATCGCTCCGCCCTACGAGCAGTACTTC	CSAREPIAPPYEQYF
TRBV7-9	TRBJ2-4	TRBD2	many	TGTGCCAGCAGTCCGACTAGCGGGATCGAAAACATTCAGTACTTC	CASSPTSGIENIQYF
TRBV29-1	TRBJ2-3	.	many	TGCAGCGTGGAAAACACAGATACGCAGTATTTT	CSVENTDTQYF
TRBV5-3	TRBJ2-1	.	few	TGTGCCGGCAGTCCTCCGCCGGCAGGACCCTACAATGAGCAGTTCTTC	CAGSPPPAGPYNEQFF
TRBV27	TRBJ1-1	.	many	TGTGCCAGCAGTTTGTACATGAACACTGAAGCTTTCTTT	CASSLYMNTEAFF
TRBV4-3	TRBJ2-5	.	few	TGCGCCAGCAGCCAAGATCTTGCGGTCAAAGAGACCCAGTACTTC	CASSQDLAVKETQYF
TRBV5-6	TRBJ1-4	TRBD1	few	TGTGCCAGCAGCTTCTTGAAGGGGACAGCGGGAAAACTGTTTTTT	CASSFLKGTAGKLFF
TRBV27	TRBJ2-2	TRBD2	.	TGTGCCAGCAGGCTAACGGGAGGGGGCACCGGGGAGCTGTTTTTT	CASRLTGGGTGELFF
TRBV4-1	TRBJ1-1	.	many	TGCGCCAGCAGCCAAGTAAAGACTGACACTGAAGCTTTCTTT	CASSQVKTDTEAFF
TRBV11-3	TRBJ2-1	.	few	TGTGCCAGCAGCTCGCCGGGAGTTCACAATGAGCAGTTCTTC	CASSSPGVHNEQFF
TRBV4-3	TRBJ2-7	TRBD1	.	TGCGCCAGCAGCCAAGTGCGACAGGGTATCTACGAGCAGTACTTC	CASSQVRQGIYEQYF
TRBV12-3/TRBV12-4	TRBJ2-3	.	few	TGTGCCAGCAGTTCTAAGGCACGAGATACGCAGTATTTT	CASSSKARDTQYF